A single sample is the source of the 13 T cell receptor beta chains below, sequenced in a study of blood T cell repertoires in COVID-19. The table came from immunoSEQ multiplex PCR; TCRdb's copy has only in-frame clones and leaves some out. The sample yields 270,000 or so clones, around nine tenths seen once. Specimen: peripheral blood. The receptors originated from a man aged 35-49 years with active or convalescent COVID-19.

The chain links TRBV24-1 to TRBJ2-3, with a tentative D call TRBD2 (7 bases). Germline loops: CDR1 KGHDR, CDR2 SFDVKD. Trimming removed 9 bases from V and 4 bases from J, with 16 bases in between. The CDR3 consists of 14 residues. The CDR3 DNA reads as TGTGCCACCCGGGGGGCAGATAGCCCAGATACGCAGTATTTT. Translation: CATRGADSPDTQYF.

The rearrangement links TRBV7-6 to TRBJ2-3; D unresolved. Germline lookup yields CDR1 SGHVS and CDR2 FNYEAQ. Trimming removed 3 bases from V and 6 bases from J, with 10 bases in between. The CDR3 has 13 amino acids. The CDR3 reads CASSFPPPDTQYF. The CDR3 DNA is TGTGCCAGCAGCTTCCCCCCCCCGGATACGCAGTATTTT.

This chain links TRBV19 with TRBJ1-4; perhaps TRBD1 as D (5 bases). The germline V gene has CDR1 LNHDA and CDR2 SQIVND (reference sequence). The CDR3 is 13 residues long. V lost 7 bases, J lost 5 bases, and 11 bases lay in between. The CDR3 DNA follows: TGTGCCAGTAAGGGCGGGACCAATGAAAAACTGTTTTTT. It is translated as CASKGGTNEKLFF.

The rearrangement uses TRBV5-1 and TRBJ2-5; no firm D call. The V gene's germline CDR1 is SGHRS and CDR2 YFSETQ. Trimming removed 4 bases at V and 5 bases at J, with 9 bases between. The CDR3 has 12 amino acids. In DNA form, the CDR3 reads TGCGCCAGCAGCCCCGGCAGGGAGACCCAGTACTTC. It is translated as CASSPGRETQYF.

The chain combines TRBV15 with TRBJ1-2; D not certain. Germline CDR1 reads LNHNV; CDR2 reads YYDKDF (reference sequence). Trimming left V 4 bases short and J 0 bases short, with 12 bases between. The CDR3 runs 15 residues. CDR3 nucleotides: TGTGCCACCAGCACTACCATAGCAGCTAACTATGGCTACACCTTC. Its translation is CATSTTIAANYGYTF.

The V and J genes are TRBV13 and TRBJ2-1; the D gene is possibly TRBD2 (6 bases). The germline CDR1 and CDR2 sequences are PRHDT and FYEKMQ (reference sequence). V was trimmed by 2 bases and J by 5 bases, leaving 16 bases between them. The CDR3 loop spans 16 amino acids. The CDR3 sequence is CASSLKVVAAHNEQFF. DNA for the CDR3: TGTGCCAGCAGCTTAAAAGTAGTAGCGGCCCACAATGAGCAGTTCTTC. Full variable domain (rest looked up from reference TRBV13 and TRBJ2-1): AAGVIQSPRHLIKEKRETATLKCYPIPRHDTVYWYQQGPGQDPQFLISFYEKMQSDKGSIPDRFSAQQFSDYHSELNMSSLELGDSALYFCASSLKVVAAHNEQFFGPGTRLTVL.

In DNA form, the CDR3 reads TGCAGTGCTACAGGGGCCTATGGCTACACCTTC. This codes for CSATGAYGYTF. This sequence joins TRBV20-1 and TRBJ1-2; tentative D call: TRBD1 (6 bases). The CDR3 is 11 amino acids. V lost 4 bases to trimming and J lost 4 bases, with 7 bases between them. Germline V gene data show CDR1 as DFQATT and CDR2 as SNEGSKA (reference sequence).

The CDR3 DNA reads TGTGCCAGCAGCTTACTGGAGGGGAAGATCGGTGGCTACACCTTC. Residues: CASSLLEGKIGGYTF. The genes are TRBV11-2 and TRBJ1-2; perhaps TRBD1 as D (5 bases). Trimming shortened V by 2 bases and J by 7 bases, and 17 bases separated the two germline ends. CDR1 and CDR2 (germline): SGHAT, FQNNGV. The CDR3 has 15 residues. Full variable domain (missing parts from reference TRBV11-2 and TRBJ1-2): EAGVAQSPRYKIIEKRQSVAFWCNPISGHATLYWYQQILGQGPKLLIQFQNNGVVDDSQLPKDRFSAERLKGVDSTLKIQPAKLEDSAVYLCASSLLEGKIGGYTFGSGTRLTVV.

The chain recombines TRBV27 with TRBJ2-5, with 8 nucleotides matching TRBD1. CDR3 size: 17 residues. Germline lookup yields CDR1 MNHEY and CDR2 SMNVEV (reference sequence). The J segment lost 7 bases and the V segment lost 6 bases, leaving 19 bases of the junction unmatched. CDR3 coding DNA: TGTGCCAGCAGAACCTTAATGGGGTACAGGGGGTTAGGGACCCAGTACTTC. Its protein product is CASRTLMGYRGLGTQYF.

The rearrangement uses TRBV5-1 and TRBJ2-7; TRBD1 agrees at 8 bases. This CDR3 contains 15 residues. J was trimmed by 2 bases and V by 6 bases; bases with no gene match: 10. Germline CDR1 and CDR2: SGHRS and YFSETQ. CDR3 in amino acids: CASTSGTGTPYEQYF. In DNA form, the CDR3 reads TGCGCCAGCACCTCGGGGACAGGAACCCCCTACGAGCAGTACTTC. Complete variable domain (other parts from reference TRBV5-1 and TRBJ2-7): KAGVTQTPRYLIKTRGQQVTLSCSPISGHRSVSWYQQTPGQGLQFLFEYFSETQRNKGNFPGRFSGRQFSNSRSEMNVSTLELGDSALYLCASTSGTGTPYEQYFGPGTRLTVT.

In this sample, this clone turned up a few times. The chain joins TRBV11-2 to TRBJ2-7, with D possibly being TRBD2 (6 bases). The CDR3 sequence is 13 residues long. Trimming left V 1 base short and J 7 bases short, with 11 bases between. From germline, CDR1 is SGHAT and CDR2 FQNNGV. The CDR3 reads CASSLGYSGEQYF. The CDR3 bases are TGTGCCAGCAGCTTAGGTTACAGCGGGGAGCAGTACTTC.

The rearrangement links TRBV19 to TRBJ1-2; 7 nucleotides match TRBD1. The germline gives CDR1 LNHDA, CDR2 SQIVND (reference sequence). This CDR3 region has 14 residues. The trim removed 4 bases at V and 4 bases at J, leaving 6 bases unmatched. The CDR3 DNA is TGTGCCAGTAGTACACGGACAGGCCCCTATGGCTACACCTTC. Its translation is CASSTRTGPYGYTF.

The V call is TRBV5-1, the J call TRBJ2-1; 11 positions match TRBD2. Germline CDR1 reads SGHRS; CDR2 reads YFSETQ. This CDR3 contains 15 residues. V shed 5 bases and J 8 bases; nucleotides not matched to a gene: 9. The CDR3, as DNA: TGCGCCAGCAGGTTGCCTAGCGGGAGGTTCGATGAGCAGTTCTTC. This encodes CASRLPSGRFDEQFF.